The clone carrying this T cell receptor (beta chain) was detected many times. The data belong to a study of regulatory T cells in long-lasting Graves disease. Time point specified: newly diagnosed GD, antithyroid drugs for less than 3 months. From RNA extracted from PBMCs, the TCR library was made. The CDR3 spans 16 residues. Germline values: CDR1 ENHRY, CDR2 SYGVKD. V dropped 3 bases and J dropped 2 bases, with 16 bases sitting between them. Arm-PCR of CDR3 regions and iRepertoire HTBI primers were used to build TCR beta libraries. A single record per CDR3 protein comes from TCRdb applying MiXCR to the multiplex PCR reads. The data contain about 540,000 distinct CDR3 sequences, approximately 13% of them singletons. The same sample was also studied in work on T cells in Graves' hyperthyroidism and ophthalmopathy.

The TCR comes from a man aged 25-45 years with Graves disease. This sequence joins TRBV10-3 and TRBJ2-5, with a possible D match to TRBD1 (6 bases). The starting material was peripheral blood mononuclear cells (PBMCs), obtained at new diagnosis, from a patient treated with antithyroid drugs. CDR3 loop: CAISDLTGLWQETQYF. CDR3 nucleotide sequence: TGTGCCATCAGTGACCTGACAGGACTGTGGCAAGAGACCCAGTACTTC.